Sequencing of this T cell receptor (beta chain) was carried out in a study of blood T cell repertoires in COVID-19. Germline assignment: CDR1 LGHDT and CDR2 YNNKEL (reference sequence). The CDR3 totals 18 residues. The V segment lost 1 base and the J segment 6 bases; nucleotides outside the gene matches: 13. This table comes from immunoSEQ multiplex PCR, and its TCRdb copy is limited to in-frame clones, with some not included. The sample gives 200,000 to 250,000 clones, roughly 81% of which show up once; about 0.91% is in the top ten. This clone was counted between two and nine times. Material: peripheral blood. The V call is TRBV3-1 (or the pseudogene TRBV3-2), the J call TRBJ2-2; TRBD2 matches 8 bases. The receptor was derived from a man aged 35 to 55 with acute or convalescent COVID-19. The CDR3 protein is CASSQGWVSGAWAGELFF. The CDR3 DNA is TGTGCCAGCAGCCAAGGCTGGGTTAGCGGGGCCTGGGCCGGGGAGCTGTTTTTT.